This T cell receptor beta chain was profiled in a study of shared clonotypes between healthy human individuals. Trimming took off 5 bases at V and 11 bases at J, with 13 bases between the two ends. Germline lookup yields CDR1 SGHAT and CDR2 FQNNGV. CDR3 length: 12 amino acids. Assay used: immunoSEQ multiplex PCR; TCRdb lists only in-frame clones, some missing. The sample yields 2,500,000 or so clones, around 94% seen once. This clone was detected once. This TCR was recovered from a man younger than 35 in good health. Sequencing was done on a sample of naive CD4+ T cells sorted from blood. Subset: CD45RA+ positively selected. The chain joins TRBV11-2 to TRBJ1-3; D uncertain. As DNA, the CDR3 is TGTGCCAGCAGCCTCTCGAGCGCCGCCATATATTTT. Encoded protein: CASSLSSAAIYF.